This T cell receptor (beta chain) emerged from a study of radiotherapy plus CTLA-4 blockade in lung cancer. At the level of the study: With about a third of patients having disease control, objective responses were seen in approximately 19%.

With ipilimumab providing CTLA-4 blockade, focal radiation was administered to patients who had chemo-refractory metastatic non-small-cell lung cancer. General study results and limits: The best predictor of response was reported to be early blood T cell clone dynamics, with interferon-beta. TCR clones originating in tumors grew in number in blood after radiotherapy plus ipilimumab.

Trimming took 5 bases from V and 5 from J; bases not matched to a gene: 19. Germline-derived CDR1 and CDR2 are SEHNR and FQNEAQ (reference sequence). There are 18 residues in the CDR3. Measured with immunoSEQ multiplex PCR; TCRdb has only the in-frame clones, and not every one. Among more than 90,000 clones listed, roughly four fifths were seen once. A word on this clone: The antigen is not known.

The TCR was taken from a human donor with non-small cell lung cancer that progressed on radiotherapy plus ipilimumab. Some clones in this sample may be carry-over from other donors' samples. This chain connects TRBV7-9 to TRBJ2-7; TRBD2 agrees at 9 bases. Specimen: peripheral blood, collected from a patient treated with radiotherapy plus ipilimumab. The CDR3 loop is CASSHAFAGGRLVNEQYF. CDR3 coding DNA: TGTGCCAGCAGCCACGCATTTGCGGGGGGGCGCCTGGTCAACGAGCAGTACTTC.